The T cell receptor (beta chain) under discussion was sequenced for a study of beta chain features in type 1 diabetes (dated by TCRdb to the late 2010s). About the full investigation: Mean age, gender distribution, total cell number and subset yield were not different between patients and healthy donors. A total of approximately 99,000,000 sorted cells were examined across all samples, and RNA yield correlated strongly with the number of cells per subset. In the study, recently diagnosed type 1 diabetes patients and matched healthy donors were compared on the TCRB repertoires of their sorted circulating CD4+ T cell subsets. Whereas all 28 donors provided naive and central memory subsets, regulatory and stem cell-like memory subsets were isolated from just 8 patients and roughly eight healthy donors. Overall results and qualifications from the work: PCR might favor shorter templates, but patient and control samples were amplified and corrected together, so any skew would affect both groups equally. Naive, central memory and regulatory TCRB repertoires appeared more similar among patients than among healthy donors. Because cDNA was sequenced instead of genomic DNA, highly expressing activated cells could be over-represented, though the groups showed no difference in activation or CD3 levels. At VDJ recombination sites, patients with type 1 diabetes made fewer insertions and deleted more nucleotides, a pattern implying thymic rearrangement abnormalities. Because small numbers of individuals were included in the HLA sub-analyses, any influence of HLA type on TCRB rearrangement was left unresolved. A moderate but significant shortening of TCRB CDR3 length was observed in type 1 diabetes patients in all four CD4+ subsets.

At the junction V is shortened by 3 bases and J by 5 bases; bases outside the gene matches: 11. The CDR3 holds 15 amino acids from the cysteine to the phenylalanine. The retained sequence is limited to the CDR3, 45 bases, with the frame set at the first base. Sequences SQVTM (CDR1) and ANQGSEA (CDR2) are obtained from the germline V gene. The entire amount of isolated RNA was reverse transcribed using the High Capacity cDNA Reverse Transcription Kit, so the sequenced TCRB transcripts were expressed ones. Deep immunoSEQ sequencing was performed on naive, central memory and regulatory T cell samples, with an average of roughly 3.5 million total reads per sample. Sorted cells were lysed in RLT buffer and RNA was extracted with DNase-treated RNeasy Micro or Mini kits, depending on cell number. To prevent cross-contamination, every cell subset was processed on its own, while patient and healthy donor samples were processed together. Using the immunoSEQ multiplex PCR, TCRB sequences were amplified from cDNA into 87-bp fragments spanning the CDR3 region. The amplicons were sequenced using the Illumina HiSeq platform. The paper's data handling went like this. PCR bias was corrected computationally using synthetic template baselines, and reads within Hamming distance 2 were collapsed, with unmergeable singletons discarded. Reads were aligned against IMGT so that V, D and J genes, CDR3 length and insertions or deletions at six rearrangement sites could be assigned. Within each subset, clonotype counts were normalized to the number of sorted cells before true diversity and Gini coefficients were calculated with the tcR R package. The overlap coefficient, calculated on TCRB nucleotide sequences, was used to measure repertoire sharing. Out-of-frame TCRB sequences from naive cells were analyzed as a proxy for the pre-selection repertoire. Here the immuneACCESS table is served through TCRdb, limited to in-frame sequences with V and J called. Missing clones are a known gap in these copies; in checked studies unresolved V genes cover under half, and the rest lacks a known reason. D and trimming were read from the DNA, whereas the V and J calls and clone size are those reported in that table. The sample has approximately 470,000 clones on record, 30% of them singletons. About 0.065% of the sample is taken by the ten largest.

From each donor, a single peripheral blood sample of approximately 0.11 L on average was drawn into heparinised tubes. Using a panel that included CD45RO, CCR7, CD25, CD127, CD95 and CD27, naive, central memory, regulatory and stem cell-like memory CD4+ T cells were sorted on a BD FACSAria II. Every sorted population had a purity above 95%. Right away, PBMCs were isolated by Lymphoprep density gradient centrifugation and were stained directly, with no culture step. So that batch effects would be minimized, each experiment stained and sorted samples in pairs, pairing one healthy donor with one patient. On this clone itself: It has no known antigen specificity. It has no much larger one-base neighbor in the sample; base qualities were not kept.

The sequence joins TRBV29-1 to TRBJ2-5; 8 bases in between match TRBD2. Input material: naive CD4+ T cells from blood. Explained via the paper, the cell subset or site label denotes: true naive CD4+ T cells. The sequence derives from a young man in good health. The DNA reads as follows: TGCAGCGTTGATGGCGGGACTAGACGAGTGGAGACCCAGTACTTC. Translated, it reads CSVDGGTRRVETQYF.